The 28 T cell receptor beta chains below were found in one sample sequenced in a study of spatial heterogeneity in lung cancer. The time point denotes: sample taken at primary tumor resection. TCRdb itself ran the 5' RACE reads through MiXCR, one entry per CDR3 protein. The sample consists of around 15,000 distinct CDR3 sequences, approximately 6.8% of them appearing once. Points from the study as a whole: Higher tumor mutation counts went along with higher counts of expanded intratumoral alpha and beta TCRs.

The antigens these receptors bind are not known. The sequenced sample was lung tumor tissue, obtained at surgery. The receptors were sampled from a female donor with early-stage non-small cell lung cancer.

Sample share makes this clonotype medium-sized (0.01 to 0.1%). Because the library targeted alpha chains, this beta chain is an off-target read whose size means little. This rearrangement joins TRBV10-3 to TRBJ2-7; D perhaps matches TRBD1 (5 bases). This CDR3 is built from 13 residues. Trimming stripped 5 bases from V and 0 bases from J, with 8 bases between. The germline gives CDR1 ENHRY, CDR2 SYGVKD. For the CDR3, the DNA is TGTGCCATCAGTACGGACACCTCCTACGAGCAGTACTTC. Residues: CAISTDTSYEQYF.

This clonotype was observed a few times. Because the library targeted alpha chains, this beta chain is an off-target read whose size means little. The chain links TRBV29-1 to TRBJ2-1, with D perhaps assigned TRBD1 or TRBD2 (6 bases each). Trimming shortened V by 4 bases and J by 0 bases, and 10 bases separated the two germline ends. This CDR3 contains 14 residues. Per the germline V gene, CDR1 is SQVTM and CDR2 is ANQGSEA. DNA for the CDR3: TGCAGCGTTGGAGGAGGGGGCTCCTACAATGAGCAGTTCTTC. Translating gives CSVGGGGSYNEQFF.

This clonotype has at least ten counts. This beta chain slipped into a library made for alpha chains as a stray read, so its size is not meaningful. The chain joins TRBV7-3 to TRBJ1-4; D is uncertain. Germline values: CDR1 SGHTA, CDR2 FQGTGA. The length of the CDR3 is 13 residues. Trimming stripped 1 base from V and 3 bases from J, with 3 bases between. CDR3 DNA sequence: TGTGCCAGCAGCTTAATTCCTAATGAAAAACTGTTTTTT. Protein sequence: CASSLIPNEKLFF.

By sample share, this clonotype is medium-sized. This beta chain appears as a stray read in a library generated for alpha chains; its size is not informative. The chain is built from TRBV12-3 or TRBV12-4 and TRBJ1-6; the match to TRBD1 covers 8 bases. The CDR3 sequence is 14 residues long. V trimming: 5 bases; J trimming: 7 bases; junction bases outside the gene matches: 4. CDR3 DNA: TGTGCCAGCAGTCCGACAGGGGACAATTCACCCCTCCACTTT. Protein: CASSPTGDNSPLHF.

This clonotype was seen ten or more times. Since it is a stray read in a library aimed at alpha chains, this beta chain has a size that is not meaningful. This chain's CDR3 is CSARDIVQGPYEQYF. The CDR3 DNA is TGCAGTGCTAGAGATATCGTGCAGGGTCCCTACGAGCAGTACTTC. This chain connects TRBV20-1 to TRBJ2-7; possible D gene TRBD1, 5 bases. V was cut by 0 bases and J by 2 bases, with 14 bases left in between. Germline V lookup: CDR1 DFQATT, CDR2 SNEGSKA (reference sequence). This CDR3 has 15 amino acids.

Points on this clonotype: This beta chain is an off-target read within a library intended for alpha chains, so its frequency means little. The chain joins TRBV12-3 or TRBV12-4 to TRBJ2-7; D gene uncertain. Trimming removed 6 bases from V and 2 bases from J, with 14 bases in between. The CDR3 is 14 amino acids. The CDR3 bases are TGTGCCAGCAGCTATAACCCGACAACCTACGAGCAGTACTTC. Translation: CASSYNPTTYEQYF.

This clonotype appeared many times. The library was built for alpha chains, so this beta chain is an off-target read and its size means little. This chain links TRBV10-3 with TRBJ2-6; D unclear. V was trimmed by 3 bases and J by 0 bases, leaving 15 bases between them. This CDR3 region has 18 residues. Germline V gives CDR1 ENHRY, CDR2 SYGVKD. CDR3 residues: CAISEVAPSVSGANVLTF. In DNA form, the CDR3 reads TGTGCCATCAGTGAAGTCGCACCTTCAGTCTCTGGGGCCAACGTCCTGACTTTC.

This clonotype has a count of ten or more. This beta chain is off target for a library built for alpha chains, so its abundance means little. This chain connects TRBV18 to TRBJ2-1, with D maybe TRBD2 (7 bases). The germline V and J ends were trimmed by 6 bases and 0 bases, with 15 bases remaining between them. This CDR3 has 16 amino acids. Germline V CDR1 and CDR2: KGHSH, LQKENI. The CDR3 protein is CASSLGGAPSYNEQFF. CDR3 in DNA: TGTGCCAGCTCCCTAGGGGGGGCCCCCTCCTACAATGAGCAGTTCTTC.

This clonotype was picked up many times. The size of this beta chain means little, since it is a stray read in a library made for alpha chains. The chain uses TRBV18 and TRBJ1-2; D is undetermined. Germline CDR1 reads KGHSH; CDR2 reads LQKENI. The V end lost 3 bases, the J end lost 6 bases, and 11 bases lay between the germline ends. This CDR3 region has 13 residues. CDR3 sequence reads: CASSPSLRDGYTF. The CDR3 region has the DNA TGTGCCAGCTCACCTTCGTTACGCGATGGCTACACCTTC.

This clonotype showed up many times. Since the library was made to target alpha chains, this beta chain is a stray read and its abundance is not meaningful. This rearrangement joins TRBV20-1 to TRBJ1-5, with 7 positions matching TRBD1. Germline V CDR1 and CDR2: DFQATT, SNEGSKA (reference sequence). Trimming cost V 2 bases and J 4 bases; bases outside gene matches: 2. The CDR3 length is 13 residues. CDR3 bases: TGCAGTGCTAGACCGGACAGGAATCAGCCCCAGCATTTT. Its translation is CSARPDRNQPQHF.

In the case of this clonotype: Just one base apart from a much larger clone, this may be a read error. The library was designed around alpha chains, so this beta chain is a stray read whose abundance carries little weight. The genes are TRBV12-3 or TRBV12-4 and TRBJ2-3, with TRBD2 identical over 11 bases. This CDR3 contains 16 residues. CDR3 protein: CGSRGKVAGGRDTQYF. The CDR3 coding sequence is TGTGGCAGCAGAGGGAAGGTAGCGGGGGGGCGAGATACGCAGTATTTT.

In regard to this clonotype: This beta chain appears as a stray read in a library generated for alpha chains; its size is not informative. V and J are TRBV14 and TRBJ1-6; no firm D call. This CDR3 region has 14 residues. Trimming left V 2 bases short and J 4 bases short, with 6 bases between. Germline lookup yields CDR1 SGHDN and CDR2 FVKESK. CDR3 protein: CASSQNRYNSPLHF. For the CDR3, the DNA is TGTGCCAGCAGCCAAAACAGATATAATTCACCCCTCCACTTT.

This clonotype is labeled medium-sized (0.01 to 0.1%). Because this beta chain is a stray read in a library intended to capture alpha chains, its abundance should not be given much weight. CDR3 DNA: TGCGCCAGCAGCTTACAGGGGCCCCCGGGTGAAGCTTTCTTT. This gives the protein CASSLQGPPGEAFF. This chain uses TRBV5-1 with TRBJ1-1; 7 nucleotides agree with TRBD1. The CDR3 sequence is 14 residues long. Germline V gives CDR1 SGHRS, CDR2 YFSETQ. With V trimmed by 2 bases and J by 7 bases, 8 bases remained unmatched.

This clonotype was recorded at least ten times. Since the library was made to target alpha chains, this beta chain is a stray read and its abundance is not meaningful. CDR3 sequence (DNA): TGTGCCAGCAGTTCCCCCGGGACAGCCTTTTACAATGAGCAGTTCTTC. This gives the protein CASSSPGTAFYNEQFF. This chain connects TRBV6-2 or TRBV6-3 to TRBJ2-1, with 7 bases that match TRBD1. The CDR3 has 16 residues. V was pared by 4 bases and J by 4 bases, with 10 bases of the junction left unmatched. Germline V gene sequence: CDR1 MNHEY, CDR2 SVGEGT.

There are a few counts of this clonotype. Little can be read into the size of this beta chain, an off-target read in a library designed for alpha chains. The rearrangement uses TRBV3-1 and TRBJ2-1; TRBD1 is a possible D gene (5 bases). CDR1 and CDR2 (germline): LGHDT, YNNKEL (reference sequence). V lost 6 bases to trimming and J lost 7 bases, with 16 bases between them. This CDR3 has 14 residues. The CDR3 protein is CASRGQGVRNEQFF. CDR3 coding DNA: TGTGCCAGCAGGGGTCAGGGCGTTAGAAATGAGCAGTTCTTC.

This clonotype was seen many times. For a library built for alpha chains, this beta chain is a stray read; little rests on its size. The J gene is TRBJ2-1, the V gene TRBV5-5; D gene unclear. The CDR3 loop spans 17 amino acids. Germline V gives CDR1 SGHKS, CDR2 YYEKEE (reference sequence). Trimming cost V 5 bases and J 1 base, with 19 bases left between them. For the CDR3, the DNA is TGTGCCAGCAGTTCATCACTCGCAGCGACTTCCTACAATGAGCAGTTCTTC. Translating gives CASSSSLAATSYNEQFF.

With respect to this clonotype: The library was designed around alpha chains, so this beta chain is a stray read whose abundance carries little weight. V and J are TRBV19 and TRBJ2-3; a possible D gene is TRBD2 (6 bases). This CDR3 is 14 amino acids long. The germline V gene encodes CDR1 LNHDA and CDR2 SQIVND (reference sequence). V lost 2 bases, J lost 3 bases, and 9 bases lay in between. CDR3 amino acids: CASSIMAGTDTQYF. CDR3 nucleotides: TGTGCCAGTAGTATAATGGCGGGGACAGATACGCAGTATTTT.

Turning to this clonotype: This beta chain was picked up by a library intended for alpha chains and is off target, so its count carries little meaning. V gene TRBV20-1 combines with J gene TRBJ1-2; a weak D match, TRBD1 (6 bases). Germline V gene lookup returns CDR1 DFQATT and CDR2 SNEGSKA (reference sequence). V lost 3 bases and J 6 bases, leaving 20 bases between the germline ends. This CDR3 is 15 amino acids long. The CDR3 DNA is TGCAGTGCTAGTCTAATGGCCAGGGGTAAGGATGGCTACACCTTC. Its protein is CSASLMARGKDGYTF.

This clonotype has a count of ten or more. This beta chain is off target for a library built for alpha chains, so its abundance means little. The genes are TRBV20-1 and TRBJ2-2; D gene ambiguous. This CDR3 contains 15 residues. Looked up from germline, CDR1 is DFQATT and CDR2 is SNEGSKA (reference sequence). V was pared by 6 bases and J by 0 bases, with 14 bases between. The CDR3 DNA sequence: TGCAGTGCCCCTAATGGGCCATCGAACACCGGGGAGCTGTTTTTT. It is translated as CSAPNGPSNTGELFF.

This clonotype was seen more than once but under ten times. This beta chain represents an off-target read in a library built for alpha chains; its size is of limited meaning. The V and J genes are TRBV12-3 or TRBV12-4 and TRBJ1-4; weak D call: TRBD1 (5 bases). The CDR3 has 14 amino acids. Trimming cost V 2 bases and J 8 bases, with 12 bases left between them. CDR3 DNA sequence: TGTGCCAGCAGTTTATATGGGCGGACAGAAAAACTGTTTTTT. Amino acid sequence: CASSLYGRTEKLFF.

This clonotype was counted a few times. Since it is a stray read in a library aimed at alpha chains, this beta chain has a size that is not meaningful. The CDR3 DNA reads TGTGCCAGCAGCCCCTGGGGGAACACTGAAGCTTTCTTT. Its protein product is CASSPWGNTEAFF. This chain connects TRBV7-3 to TRBJ1-1; D gene ambiguous. Germline-derived CDR1 and CDR2 are SGHTA and FQGTGA. The CDR3 has 13 amino acids. The V end was cut by 5 bases, the J end by 1 base, with 8 bases between.

This clonotype was observed at least ten times. This beta chain slipped into a library made for alpha chains as a stray read, so its size is not meaningful. The chain couples TRBV5-1 to TRBJ1-2; a weak D match, TRBD1 (6 bases). The length of the CDR3 is 15 residues. CDR1 SGHRS and CDR2 YFSETQ come from the germline V gene. The germline V and J ends were trimmed by 4 bases and 0 bases, with 13 bases remaining between them. The CDR3 DNA follows: TGCGCCAGCAGCCCCAGGGGAGAGGCTAACTATGGCTACACCTTC. The encoded protein is CASSPRGEANYGYTF.

This clonotype has just a few counts. This beta chain is off target for a library built for alpha chains, so its abundance means little. V usage is TRBV7-2 and J usage is TRBJ2-7; perhaps TRBD2 as D (7 bases). V lost 1 base to trimming and J lost 2 bases, with 15 bases between them. Germline-derived CDR1 and CDR2 are SGHTA and FQGNSA. The CDR3 has 16 residues. The CDR3 here is CASSLVGGALPYEQYF. The CDR3 DNA follows: TGTGCCAGCAGCTTAGTAGGGGGGGCCCTACCCTACGAGCAGTACTTC.

Comments on this clonotype: This beta chain slipped into a library made for alpha chains as a stray read, so its size is not meaningful. The V gene is TRBV9, the J gene TRBJ2-7; D possibly uses TRBD1 or TRBD2 (6 bases each). This CDR3 has 16 residues. V was clipped by 2 bases and J by 3 bases, with 18 bases between them. In germline, CDR1 is SGDLS, CDR2 YYNGEE. The CDR3 nucleotides are TGTGCCAGCAGCGTCGGACTGGAGGGGGGAGGCTACGAGCAGTACTTC. Translation gives CASSVGLEGGGYEQYF.

This clonotype was observed many times. As an off-target read in a library built for alpha chains, this beta chain has a frequency of little significance. This rearrangement joins TRBV5-1 to TRBJ2-2; D ambiguous. Germline V CDR1 and CDR2: SGHRS, YFSETQ. Trimming cost V 3 bases and J 2 bases, with 14 bases left between them. CDR3 length: 16 amino acids. CDR3: CASSWEGWPNTGELFF. DNA of the CDR3: TGCGCCAGCAGCTGGGAAGGGTGGCCCAACACCGGGGAGCTGTTTTTT.

In this sample, this clonotype turned up once. The library was built for alpha chains, so this beta chain is an off-target read and its size means little. The V and J genes are TRBV5-4 and TRBJ2-3; unclear D gene. CDR3 length: 15 residues. Per germline, CDR1 SGHNT and CDR2 YYREEE (reference sequence). Trimming removed 0 bases from V and 2 bases from J, with 10 bases in between. The CDR3 nucleotides read TGTGCCAGCAGCTTGGGAAGAGGATCCACAGATACGCAGTATTTT. Amino acids: CASSLGRGSTDTQYF.

Ten or more counts support this clonotype. Because the library targeted alpha chains, this beta chain is an off-target read whose size means little. The gene calls are TRBV6-5 and TRBJ2-3, with TRBD1 matching 8 bases. CDR3 length: 17 amino acids. Germline V CDR1 and CDR2: MNHEY, SVGAGI. The V and J ends lost 1 base and 5 bases, in that order; junction bases with no gene match: 11. CDR3 region: CASSYLTGGTVGDTQYF. The CDR3 coding sequence is TGTGCCAGCAGTTACTTAACAGGGGGGACCGTTGGAGATACGCAGTATTTT.

This clonotype was recorded many times. Being off target in a library aimed at alpha chains, this beta chain has a size of little meaning. The V gene is TRBV6-5, the J gene TRBJ2-7, with D perhaps assigned TRBD1 or TRBD2 (5 bases each). The CDR3 consists of 13 residues. The V end lost 5 bases, the J end lost 7 bases, and 15 bases lay between the germline ends. Per the germline V gene, CDR1 is MNHEY and CDR2 is SVGAGI. CDR3 in amino acids: CASSPLGPGEQYF. The CDR3 nucleotides are TGTGCCAGCAGTCCGCTGGGGCCGGGGGAGCAGTACTTC.